This T cell receptor beta chain appears in the sequencing data of a study of blood T cell dynamics during melanoma immunotherapy. In the study overall: Patients with metastatic melanoma got pembrolizumab or nivolumab-ipilimumab as first-line care.

Time point defined: pre-treatment baseline. The trim removed 5 bases at V and 8 bases at J, leaving 8 bases unmatched. The CDR3 is made up of 14 amino acids. Germline assignment: CDR1 SGHTA and CDR2 FQGNSA. Measured with immunoSEQ multiplex PCR; TCRdb has only the in-frame clones, and not every one. The sample records approximately 25,000 clones, 87% being singletons. The chain carries TRBV7-2 and TRBJ2-2, with TRBD2 matching over 7 bases. The specimen was blood, collected from a patient treated with checkpoint blockade. This clonotype was sampled from a human donor with melanoma. The CDR3, as DNA: TGTGCCAGCAGCCAAATGGGAGGGCCAGGGGAGCTGTTTTTT. Translating it yields CASSQMGGPGELFF.